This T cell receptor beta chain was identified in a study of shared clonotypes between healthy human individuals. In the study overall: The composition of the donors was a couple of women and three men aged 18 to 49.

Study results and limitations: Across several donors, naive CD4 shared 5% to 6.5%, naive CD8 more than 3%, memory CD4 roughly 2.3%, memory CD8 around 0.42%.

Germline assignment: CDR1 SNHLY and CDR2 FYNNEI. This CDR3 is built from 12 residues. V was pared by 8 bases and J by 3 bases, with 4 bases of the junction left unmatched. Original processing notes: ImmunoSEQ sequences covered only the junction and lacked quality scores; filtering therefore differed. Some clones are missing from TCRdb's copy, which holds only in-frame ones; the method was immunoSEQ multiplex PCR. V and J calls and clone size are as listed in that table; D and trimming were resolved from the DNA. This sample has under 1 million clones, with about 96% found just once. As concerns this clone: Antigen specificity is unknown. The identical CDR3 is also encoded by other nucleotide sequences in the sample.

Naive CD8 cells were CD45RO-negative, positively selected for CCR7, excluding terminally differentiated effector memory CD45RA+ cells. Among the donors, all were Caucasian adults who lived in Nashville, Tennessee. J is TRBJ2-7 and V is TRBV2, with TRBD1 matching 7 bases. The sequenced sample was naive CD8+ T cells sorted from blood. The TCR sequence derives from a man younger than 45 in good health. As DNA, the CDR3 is TGTGCCAGCCGGGACAGTTTCTACGAGCAGTACTTC. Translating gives CASRDSFYEQYF.